The rows below give T cell receptor beta chains drawn from one sample of a study of shared clonotypes between healthy human individuals. Assay: immunoSEQ multiplex PCR; the TCRdb copy retains only in-frame clones and omits some. The profile shows roughly 2.1 million clones, more than 85% of them singletons. Sequenced input: naive CD8+ T cells from PBMCs. The receptors here all came from a man aged 18 to 29 in good health. Some clones in this sample may be carry-over from other donors' samples. The CDR3 runs from the conserved cysteine through the conserved F or W. The D gene is left open where the match is weak. Clone size is given for some rows only: seen once, a few or many times, or a class if the clone is expanded.

>NA|TRBV13|TRBD1|TRBJ2-1
TGTGCCAGCAGCCGCGAGGGACAGGGGTTCTATGAGCAGTTCTTC
CASSREGQGFYEQFF
>NA|TRBV28|NA|TRBJ2-3
TGTGCCAGCACCTACTACTTGGGGGCAGATACGCAGTATTTT
CASTYYLGADTQYF
>NA|TRBV19|NA|TRBJ2-7
TGTGCCAGTAGAAGCCGGGACACCTCCTACGAGCAGTACTTC
CASRSRDTSYEQYF
>NA|TRBV6-5|TRBD1|TRBJ1-3
TGTGCCAGCAGTCCTACAGGGGATGGAAACACCATATATTTT
CASSPTGDGNTIYF
>NA|TRBV9|NA|TRBJ1-1
TGTGCCAGCAGTGTCGACAGCCGGAACACTGAAGCTTTCTTT
CASSVDSRNTEAFF
>NA|TRBV7-9|NA|TRBJ2-2
TGTGCCAGCAGCTTAGGCCCTGGGGAGCTGTTTTTT
CASSLGPGELFF
>NA|TRBV11-2|TRBD2|TRBJ2-7
TGTGCCAGCAGTCTAGCGGGGGTTTCTCTCGAGCAGTACTTC
CASSLAGVSLEQYF
>once|TRBV9|TRBD2|TRBJ2-7
TGTGCCAGCAGCCCGGTTCGGGACTACTTCTACGAGCAGTACTTC
CASSPVRDYFYEQYF
>once|TRBV27|NA|TRBJ2-4
TGTGCCAGCAGTGGGAAATTAGCCAAAAACATTCAGTACTTC
CASSGKLAKNIQYF
>once|TRBV7-2|NA|TRBJ1-1
TGTGCCAGCAGCTGGGGGGGCACTGAAGCTTTCTTT
CASSWGGTEAFF
>NA|TRBV29-1|TRBD1|TRBJ2-1
TGCAGCGTTGAATACGCGACAGGGGACTACAATGAGCAGTTCTTC
CSVEYATGDYNEQFF
>NA|TRBV29-1|TRBD1|TRBJ2-7
TGCAGCGTTGATCCGGGACAGGGCATATACGAGCAGTACTTC
CSVDPGQGIYEQYF
>NA|TRBV14|TRBD2|TRBJ2-7
TGTGCCAGCAGCCAAGGACTAGCGGGAGTGTGGGAGCAGTACTTC
CASSQGLAGVWEQYF
>NA|TRBV6-5|NA|TRBJ2-6
TGTGCCAGCAGTTACTTTTCAGGGTTCGGGGCCAACGTCCTGACTTTC
CASSYFSGFGANVLTF
>NA|TRBV28|NA|TRBJ2-7
TGTGCCAGCAGTGCCGGGTCCAACACCTACGAGCAGTACTTC
CASSAGSNTYEQYF
>NA|TRBV6-6|NA|TRBJ2-3
TGTGCCAGCAGTTACCTCCGGGGGGCGGCAGATACGCAGTATTTT
CASSYLRGAADTQYF
>NA|TRBV4-1|TRBD2|TRBJ2-1
TGCGCCAGCAGCCAAGAGAACGGGAGGGTGGATGAGCAGTTCTTC
CASSQENGRVDEQFF
>NA|TRBV7-6|TRBD2|TRBJ2-1
TGTGCCAGCAGCGAGGGACTAGCGGGATTAGGAAAGCAGTTCTTC
CASSEGLAGLGKQFF
>NA|TRBV4-1|TRBD2|TRBJ2-7
TGCGCCAGCAGCCATTTAGCGGGAGTGGGTAACGAGCAGTACTTC
CASSHLAGVGNEQYF
>NA|TRBV2|NA|TRBJ2-5
TGTGCCAGCAGGCCGACTATCCCGGAGACCCAGTACTTC
CASRPTIPETQYF
>NA|TRBV27|NA|TRBJ2-7
TGTGCCAGCAGTTTGGTTGCCTCCTCCTACGAGCAGTACTTC
CASSLVASSYEQYF
>NA|TRBV9|NA|TRBJ2-7
TGTGCCAGCAGCGACCGGGACGGGACCTACGAGCAGTACTTC
CASSDRDGTYEQYF
>NA|TRBV7-3|NA|TRBJ2-2
TGTGCCAGCAGCTTAGATTCCCGGGGCCCACCCGGGGAGCTGTTTTTT
CASSLDSRGPPGELFF